A selection of T cell receptor beta chains follows, all from one sample in a study of beta chain features in type 1 diabetes. Sequencing used immunoSEQ multiplex PCR; TCRdb keeps in-frame clones, though not all of them. The sample comprises approximately 240,000 clones, 16% of which are singletons, and approximately 0.087% rests with the top ten. The sequencing sample was made of naive CD4+ T cells from blood. The receptor set was obtained from a man younger than 45 with type 1 diabetes. CDR3s include the opening cysteine and the closing phenylalanine or tryptophan. D genes are given only for firm matches. Some rows have no size entry. The others give once, few or many, or a class for an expanded clone.

clone_size: few
d_call: NA
v_call: TRBV7-2
j_call: TRBJ1-1
cdr3_aa: CASSLIELVAFF
cdr3_nt: TGTGCCAGCAGCTTAATAGAGCTAGTAGCTTTCTTT

clone_size: few
d_call: TRBD1
v_call: TRBV30
j_call: TRBJ2-7
cdr3_aa: CACRQGSYEQYF
cdr3_nt: TGTGCCTGCCGACAGGGTTCCTACGAGCAGTACTTC

clone_size: few
d_call: NA
v_call: TRBV30
j_call: TRBJ2-2
cdr3_aa: CAWSVLIGELFF
cdr3_nt: TGTGCCTGGAGTGTACTAATCGGGGAGCTGTTTTTT

clone_size: NA
d_call: TRBD2
v_call: TRBV5-1
j_call: TRBJ2-5
cdr3_aa: CASSLLAGQETQYF
cdr3_nt: TGCGCCAGCAGCTTGCTAGCGGGACAAGAGACCCAGTACTTC

clone_size: NA
d_call: NA
v_call: TRBV6-5
j_call: TRBJ2-7
cdr3_aa: CASSYGQFSEQYF
cdr3_nt: TGTGCCAGCAGTTACGGACAGTTTTCCGAGCAGTACTTC

clone_size: NA
d_call: TRBD2
v_call: TRBV9
j_call: TRBJ2-5
cdr3_aa: CASSVAPTSGQETQYF
cdr3_nt: TGTGCCAGCAGCGTGGCGCCGACTAGCGGCCAAGAGACCCAGTACTTC

clone_size: few
d_call: TRBD2
v_call: TRBV14
j_call: TRBJ2-3
cdr3_aa: CASSVRLAGEGDTQYF
cdr3_nt: TGTGCCAGCAGCGTGAGACTAGCGGGAGAGGGAGATACGCAGTATTTT

clone_size: NA
d_call: NA
v_call: TRBV30
j_call: TRBJ1-2
cdr3_aa: CAWFTFGYGYTF
cdr3_nt: TGTGCCTGGTTCACCTTCGGCTATGGCTACACCTTC

clone_size: NA
d_call: TRBD2
v_call: TRBV7-9
j_call: TRBJ2-3
cdr3_aa: CASSTGLAGGTDTQYF
cdr3_nt: TGTGCCAGCAGCACCGGACTAGCGGGAGGCACAGATACGCAGTATTTT

clone_size: few
d_call: NA
v_call: TRBV7-8
j_call: TRBJ2-1
cdr3_aa: CASSLVGTQFF
cdr3_nt: TGTGCCAGCAGCTTAGTAGGGACACAGTTCTTC

clone_size: NA
d_call: TRBD2
v_call: TRBV28
j_call: TRBJ2-3
cdr3_aa: CASQGGGTDTQYF
cdr3_nt: TGTGCCAGTCAGGGAGGGGGCACAGATACGCAGTATTTT

clone_size: NA
d_call: NA
v_call: TRBV25-1
j_call: TRBJ2-1
cdr3_aa: CAALGRDGGEQFF
cdr3_nt: TGTGCCGCCTTGGGGCGGGATGGGGGTGAGCAGTTCTTC

clone_size: NA
d_call: TRBD1
v_call: TRBV29-1
j_call: TRBJ2-2
cdr3_aa: CSVADRANTGELFF
cdr3_nt: TGCAGCGTCGCGGACAGGGCGAACACCGGGGAGCTGTTTTTT

clone_size: NA
d_call: TRBD1
v_call: TRBV7-2
j_call: TRBJ2-5
cdr3_aa: CASSPGQGGTQYF
cdr3_nt: TGTGCCAGCAGCCCCGGACAGGGTGGGACCCAGTACTTC

clone_size: few
d_call: NA
v_call: TRBV7-9
j_call: TRBJ1-1
cdr3_aa: CASVLNTGNTEAFF
cdr3_nt: TGTGCCAGCGTACTGAATACAGGGAACACTGAAGCTTTCTTT

clone_size: NA
d_call: NA
v_call: TRBV27
j_call: TRBJ1-3
cdr3_aa: CASSFRSGNTIYF
cdr3_nt: TGTGCCAGCAGTTTCCGGTCTGGAAACACCATATATTTT

clone_size: NA
d_call: NA
v_call: TRBV23-1
j_call: TRBJ2-2
cdr3_aa: CASSQSARVTGELFF
cdr3_nt: TGCGCCAGCAGTCAATCGGCCCGGGTCACCGGGGAGCTGTTTTTT

clone_size: few
d_call: NA
v_call: TRBV21-1
j_call: TRBJ2-3
cdr3_aa: CASRPDTQYF
cdr3_nt: TGTGCCAGCAGGCCCGATACGCAGTATTTT

clone_size: few
d_call: NA
v_call: TRBV7-9
j_call: TRBJ2-4
cdr3_aa: CASSFEGENIQYF
cdr3_nt: TGTGCCAGCAGCTTCGAGGGTGAAAACATTCAGTACTTC

clone_size: NA
d_call: NA
v_call: TRBV20-1
j_call: TRBJ2-1
cdr3_aa: CSAQRGDEQFF
cdr3_nt: TGCAGTGCCCAAAGGGGGGACGAGCAGTTCTTC

clone_size: NA
d_call: NA
v_call: TRBV7-2
j_call: TRBJ1-1
cdr3_aa: CASSKDSGYTEAFF
cdr3_nt: TGTGCCAGCAGCAAGGACAGCGGGTACACTGAAGCTTTCTTT

clone_size: NA
d_call: NA
v_call: TRBV30
j_call: TRBJ1-2
cdr3_aa: CAWSTTVPWGNYGYTF
cdr3_nt: TGTGCCTGGAGCACGACCGTACCTTGGGGGAACTATGGCTACACCTTC

clone_size: NA
d_call: NA
v_call: TRBV5-1
j_call: TRBJ2-5
cdr3_aa: CASSPGRKETQYF
cdr3_nt: TGCGCCAGCAGCCCGGGACGGAAAGAGACCCAGTACTTC

clone_size: few
d_call: NA
v_call: TRBV7-9
j_call: TRBJ1-2
cdr3_aa: CASSQGLTWGGYTF
cdr3_nt: TGTGCCAGCAGCCAAGGACTCACCTGGGGTGGCTACACCTTC

clone_size: NA
d_call: NA
v_call: TRBV4-1
j_call: TRBJ2-4
cdr3_aa: CASSQDLLAAKNIQYF
cdr3_nt: TGCGCCAGCAGCCAAGACCTGCTAGCAGCCAAAAACATTCAGTACTTC

clone_size: NA
d_call: TRBD1
v_call: TRBV6-6
j_call: TRBJ2-5
cdr3_aa: CASSDPGQQETQYF
cdr3_nt: TGTGCCAGCAGTGACCCGGGACAGCAAGAGACCCAGTACTTC

clone_size: NA
d_call: NA
v_call: TRBV7-9
j_call: TRBJ2-1
cdr3_aa: CASSVAVSGEYNEQFF
cdr3_nt: TGTGCCAGCAGCGTAGCGGTCTCGGGGGAATACAATGAGCAGTTCTTC

clone_size: few
d_call: NA
v_call: TRBV10-3
j_call: TRBJ2-1
cdr3_aa: CAISGQRDNEQFF
cdr3_nt: TGTGCCATCAGTGGACAGCGAGACAATGAGCAGTTCTTC

clone_size: NA
d_call: NA
v_call: TRBV9
j_call: TRBJ1-1
cdr3_aa: CASSVGSNTEAFF
cdr3_nt: TGTGCCAGCAGCGTAGGCTCGAACACTGAAGCTTTCTTT

clone_size: NA
d_call: NA
v_call: TRBV14
j_call: TRBJ2-5
cdr3_aa: CASNRKNQETQYF
cdr3_nt: TGTGCCAGCAACCGTAAGAACCAAGAGACCCAGTACTTC

clone_size: NA
d_call: NA
v_call: TRBV29-1
j_call: TRBJ2-3
cdr3_aa: CSVDLGSTDTQYF
cdr3_nt: TGCAGCGTTGACCTAGGGAGCACAGATACGCAGTATTTT

clone_size: NA
d_call: TRBD1
v_call: TRBV7-8
j_call: TRBJ2-1
cdr3_aa: CASSRQGGSYNEQFF
cdr3_nt: TGTGCCAGCAGCAGACAGGGGGGCTCCTACAATGAGCAGTTCTTC

clone_size: NA
d_call: NA
v_call: TRBV7-9
j_call: TRBJ1-2
cdr3_aa: CASSPRQMYGYTF
cdr3_nt: TGTGCCAGCAGCCCCCGACAGATGTATGGCTACACCTTC

clone_size: few
d_call: TRBD2
v_call: TRBV30
j_call: TRBJ2-3
cdr3_aa: CAWKFGGTITDTQYF
cdr3_nt: TGTGCCTGGAAGTTCGGGGGGACGATCACAGATACGCAGTATTTT

clone_size: few
d_call: NA
v_call: TRBV2
j_call: TRBJ1-1
cdr3_aa: CASSEQGGVEAFF
cdr3_nt: TGTGCCAGCAGTGAACAAGGGGGAGTTGAAGCTTTCTTT

clone_size: few
d_call: TRBD2
v_call: TRBV19
j_call: TRBJ2-3
cdr3_aa: CASSETSGSTDTQYF
cdr3_nt: TGTGCCAGTAGCGAGACTAGCGGGAGCACAGATACGCAGTATTTT

clone_size: NA
d_call: TRBD1
v_call: TRBV28
j_call: TRBJ2-7
cdr3_aa: CASGGQGAFYEQYF
cdr3_nt: TGTGCCAGCGGCGGACAGGGGGCATTCTACGAGCAGTACTTC

clone_size: NA
d_call: TRBD1
v_call: TRBV6-5
j_call: TRBJ1-1
cdr3_aa: CASSPLTGPEAFF
cdr3_nt: TGTGCCAGCAGTCCTTTGACAGGGCCTGAAGCTTTCTTT